This T cell receptor (beta chain) appears in the sequencing data of a study of shared clonotypes between healthy human individuals. Findings and limits, study-wide: Approximately 4.5% was the fraction of naive CD4 clonotypes found shared across several donors.

As to this clone: What it recognizes is unknown.

Terminally differentiated effector memory CD45RA+ cells were excluded by CCR7 positive selection of CD45RO-negative cells. The CDR3 contains 15 residues. The J segment lost 6 bases and the V segment lost 3 bases, leaving 7 bases of the junction unmatched. Germline V gene lookup returns CDR1 MGHRA and CDR2 YSYEKL. Profiled with immunoSEQ multiplex PCR; TCRdb holds only in-frame clones, not every one. The sample consists of around 2,100,000 clones, about 95% of them appearing once. The sequence derives from a man aged 18 to 29 in good health. This rearrangement joins TRBV4-1 to TRBJ2-1, with TRBD2 matching over 8 bases. Sequencing used naive CD8+ T cells sorted from blood. CDR3 sequence (DNA): TGCGCCAGCAGCCAGGTAGGACTAGCAACCAATGAGCAGTTCTTC. It translates to CASSQVGLATNEQFF.